This TCR beta chain was found in a study of metastatic and nonmetastatic thyroid tumors. Study details: Repertoires of blood and of tissue (tumor or nodule) from malignant and benign thyroid patients were compared. General study results and limits: As reported, TCR beta diversity in blood and tumor was significantly higher in malignant thyroid tumors than in benign nodules.

About this clone itself: No antigen is known for it.

TCRdb re-called the PCR reads with MiXCR. In the table there are fewer than 20,000 clones, roughly 4% of which are singletons. None of the patients had undergone any treatment ahead of thyroid surgery. The CDR3 has 14 residues. Germline loops: CDR1 SNHLY, CDR2 FYNNEI. With 7 bases removed from V and 6 bases from J, the gap between germline ends came to 15 bases. The chain uses TRBV2 and TRBJ2-2, with D possibly matching TRBD2 (6 bases). Sequencing was carried out using tumor tissue. The receptor was isolated from a female donor with papillary thyroid cancer or a benign thyroid nodule (not recorded which). Some clones in this sample may be carry-over from other donors' samples. In DNA, the CDR3 is TGTGCCAGCAATGCTTGGGGGGACGCCGGGGAGCTGTTTTTT. Protein product: CASNAWGDAGELFF.